This T cell receptor (beta chain) was found in a study of control samples from healthy donors and cancer patients. This CDR3 spans 14 amino acids. Trimming pared 2 bases from V and 13 bases from J, leaving 21 bases between. Germline CDR1 is SEHNR and CDR2 is FQNEAQ (reference sequence). The table came from immunoSEQ multiplex PCR; TCRdb's copy has only in-frame clones and leaves some out. The sample consists of some 82,000 clones, approximately 80% of them appearing once. Sample: PBMCs. The source is a man aged 55 to 70 with head and neck cancer. The genes are TRBV7-9 and TRBJ2-7, with D possibly called TRBD1 or TRBD2 (5 bases each). The CDR3 coding sequence is TGTGCCAGCAGCTTAACCCCCGGGACCTGGGACGTTTACTTC. Translation: CASSLTPGTWDVYF.